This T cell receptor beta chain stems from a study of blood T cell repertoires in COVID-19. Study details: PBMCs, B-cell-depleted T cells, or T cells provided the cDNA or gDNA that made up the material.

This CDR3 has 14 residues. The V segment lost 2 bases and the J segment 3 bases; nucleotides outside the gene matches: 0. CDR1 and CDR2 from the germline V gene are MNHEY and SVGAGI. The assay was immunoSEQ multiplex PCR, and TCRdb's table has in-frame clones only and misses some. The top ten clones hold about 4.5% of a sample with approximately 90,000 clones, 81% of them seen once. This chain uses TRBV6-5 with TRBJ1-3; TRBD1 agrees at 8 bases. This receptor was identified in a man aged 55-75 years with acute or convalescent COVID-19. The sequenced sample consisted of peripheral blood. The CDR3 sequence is CASSYTGGGNTIYF. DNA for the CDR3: TGTGCCAGCAGTTACACAGGGGGTGGAAACACCATATATTTT.